This T cell receptor (beta chain) was obtained from a study of blood T cell repertoires in COVID-19. Study as a whole: Spain, Italy and the United States supplied samples that represented acute and convalescent COVID-19.

Authors' methods: Amplification with reference gene primers provided the estimates of nucleated cell counts. Clones were read by immunoSEQ multiplex PCR, and TCRdb kept only the in-frame ones, dropping some. V, J and clone size derive from that table, while D and trimming were established from the DNA sequence. The table lists approximately 32,000 clones, almost 90% of them singletons, with less than 5.5% in the top ten. V lost 7 bases and J 6 bases, leaving 14 bases between the germline ends. The CDR3 loop spans 13 amino acids. The receptor's source is a woman aged 70 to 79 with active COVID-19. The specimen was peripheral blood. J is TRBJ2-3 and V is TRBV12-3 or TRBV12-4; tentative D call: TRBD2 (7 bases). The CDR3 coding sequence is TGTGCCAGCACCCGGGGGGCGGGGGATACGCAGTATTTT. Translation gives CASTRGAGDTQYF.